This T cell receptor beta chain was recovered during a study of Ad26.COV2.S vaccination and SARS-CoV-2 variants. Study details: Ad26.COV2.S given intramuscularly, once or twice 56 days apart.

In regard to this clone: The antigen is unknown.

Study results and caveats: The study found similar non-spike TCR breadth in vaccine and placebo recipients.

Sequencing used immunoSEQ multiplex PCR; TCRdb keeps in-frame clones, though not all of them. The repertoire holds about 680,000 clones, with around 89% as singletons. Stated treatment: some 20 received Ad26.COV2.S at low or high dose, single or two shots; 5 received placebo; per-sample allocation not given. Specimens were obtained on day 63 following the first vaccine or placebo injection. This adult donor, from Boston, was 18-55 years old. In germline, CDR1 is LGHNA, CDR2 YNFKEQ. This CDR3 contains 17 residues. With 1 base clipped from V and 0 bases from J, the junction kept 6 bases outside the gene matches.

The chain links TRBV4-2 to TRBJ1-2, with 9 positions matching TRBD1. This material consisted of peripheral blood, taken in a trial of Ad26.COV2.S vaccine versus placebo. This sequence originates from a person aged 18-60 years who received the Ad26.COV2.S COVID-19 vaccine or a placebo. The CDR3 region has the DNA TGTGCCAGCAGCCAAGTGCGGACAGGGGAGACTAACTATGGCTACACCTTC. Its translation: CASSQVRTGETNYGYTF.